This T cell receptor beta chain is from a study of CD8 T cell repertoires and HIV-1 epitope variants. Across the whole study: Controls were a CMV, EBV and flu peptide pool, Ebola AY9 negative control, and no-peptide well. 1M T cells were kept uncultured as a baseline. Findings of the study overall: No clonotypes responded to the TAALDMSHF plasma variant; four to six recognized KF9, one HW9.

Sequenced by immunoSEQ multiplex PCR; TCRdb stores in-frame clones only, minus some. The repertoire holds over 5,000 clones, with around two thirds as singletons. There are 12 residues in the CDR3. Trimming cost V 1 base and J 5 bases, with 3 bases left between them. Per germline, CDR1 SGDLS and CDR2 YYNGEE. This clone was recorded once. Its matching antigen is unknown. V usage is TRBV9 and J usage is TRBJ2-2, with no clear D. The clonotype originates from a male donor with HIV. The source material was cultured CD8+ T cells derived from PBMCs. The CDR3 bases are TGTGCCAGCAGCGTAAATACCGGGGAGCTGTTTTTT. It yields the protein CASSVNTGELFF.